These 21 T cell receptor beta chains originate from one sample sequenced in a study of T cells in Graves' hyperthyroidism and ophthalmopathy. Authors of the study amplified TCR beta CDR3 regions from RNA transcripts. The TCR CDR3 was amplified in a first-round RT-PCR using the HTBI primer set. Each CDR3 protein is one row after TCRdb ran MiXCR on the multiplex PCR reads. The sample contains 300,000 to 400,000 distinct CDR3 sequences, approximately 13% of which appear only once. The sample comprised blood. The receptor set was obtained from a young woman with Graves' hyperthyroidism.

The J gene is TRBJ2-7, the V gene TRBV5-1; D could derive from TRBD1 or TRBD2 (5 bases each). CDR3 length: 21 residues. The germline gives CDR1 SGHRS, CDR2 YFSETQ. V was cut by 4 bases and J by 3 bases, with 35 bases left in between. The CDR3 nucleotides read TGCGCCAGCAGCCCGGACTCTCGGGGCACAGGCGGCTATCAGATGGGCTACGAGCAGTACTTC. Protein product: CASSPDSRGTGGYQMGYEQYF.

The table lists this clonotype with many counts. The genes are TRBV12-3 or TRBV12-4 and TRBJ1-4; 7 bases match TRBD1. The CDR3 extends over 15 amino acids. V gave up 5 bases and J gave up 7 bases; unmatched junction bases: 10. CDR3 sequence reads: CASSPFSGQPEKLFF. The CDR3 DNA reads TGTGCCAGCAGTCCCTTCTCGGGACAGCCTGAAAAACTGTTTTTT.

Many counts were recorded for this clonotype. V and J are TRBV4-1 and TRBJ2-3, with 8 bases fitting TRBD1. Germline values: CDR1 MGHRA, CDR2 YSYEKL. The V gene end was trimmed by 0 bases and the J gene end by 4 bases; junction bases not matched to a gene: 6. The CDR3 has 16 residues. CDR3 nucleotide sequence: TGCGCCAGCAGCCAAGATTGGACAGGGTCCCCAGATACGCAGTATTTT. It codes for CASSQDWTGSPDTQYF.

At least ten counts were recorded for this clonotype. The rearrangement links TRBV3-1 to TRBJ1-5, with 7 bases lining up with TRBD1. The CDR3 contains 14 residues. Unmatched junction bases numbered 4, after V lost 4 bases and J lost 4 bases. In germline, CDR1 is LGHDT, CDR2 YNNKEL (reference sequence). The DNA of the CDR3 is TGTGCCAGCAGCCTCGAGGGGGCGAATCAGCCCCAGCATTTT. Translated: CASSLEGANQPQHF.

This chain joins TRBV7-2 and TRBJ2-7, with a possible D match to TRBD1 (6 bases). The CDR3 has 15 amino acids. V lost 5 bases to trimming and J lost 7 bases, with 21 bases between them. Germline CDR1 reads SGHTA; CDR2 reads FQGNSA. The CDR3 here is CASSPNREARREQYF. Written as DNA, the CDR3 is TGTGCCAGCAGCCCGAACAGGGAAGCACGGCGGGAGCAGTACTTC.

This clonotype was picked up many times. V is TRBV28 and J is TRBJ1-1; D gene unclear. Deletions cut 6 bases from V and 5 bases from J, with 16 bases between. This CDR3 region has 14 residues. From germline, CDR1 is MDHEN and CDR2 SYDVKM. CDR3 in DNA: TGTGCCAGCAGCCCTGATCACCCGGGGACTGAAGCTTTCTTT. Protein product: CASSPDHPGTEAFF.

CDR3 region: CASSPDAGEQYF. DNA of the CDR3: TGCGCCAGCAGCCCGGATGCGGGTGAGCAGTACTTC. This chain connects TRBV5-1 to TRBJ2-7; maybe TRBD2 (5 bases). Per the germline V gene, CDR1 is SGHRS and CDR2 is YFSETQ. The CDR3 contains 12 residues. The germline V and J ends were trimmed by 4 bases and 7 bases, with 12 bases remaining between them. Based on the CDR3 plus reference TRBV5-1 and TRBJ2-7, the full variable domain is KAGVTQTPRYLIKTRGQQVTLSCSPISGHRSVSWYQQTPGQGLQFLFEYFSETQRNKGNFPGRFSGRQFSNSRSEMNVSTLELGDSALYLCASSPDAGEQYFGPGTRLTVT.

The gene calls are TRBV6-1 and TRBJ2-4, with D unresolved. Germline CDR1 is MNHNS and CDR2 is SASEGT. The CDR3 contains 17 residues. Trimming pared 7 bases from V and 1 base from J, leaving 20 bases between. CDR3 sequence reads: CASTDRRGQTAKNIQYF. CDR3 nucleotides: TGTGCCAGCACCGACCGGAGAGGTCAGACCGCCAAAAACATTCAGTACTTC.

This clonotype was counted ten times or more. V usage is TRBV7-2 and J usage is TRBJ2-7; no clear D gene. Per the germline V gene, CDR1 is SGHTA and CDR2 is FQGNSA. This CDR3 contains 16 residues. Trimming took 2 bases from V and 0 from J, leaving 14 bases between them. DNA of the CDR3: TGTGCCAGCAGCTTATTTGCACAGCCCAACTCCTACGAGCAGTACTTC. It encodes CASSLFAQPNSYEQYF. Looking up the rest from reference TRBV7-2 and TRBJ2-7 gives the full variable domain: GAGVSQSPSNKVTEKGKDVELRCDPISGHTALYWYRQSLGQGLEFLIYFQGNSAPDKSGLPSDRFSAERTGGSVSTLTIQRTQQEDSAVYLCASSLFAQPNSYEQYFGPGTRLTVT.

This clonotype was seen at least ten times. The V and J genes are TRBV20-1 and TRBJ1-5, with TRBD1 matching over 7 bases. CDR3 length equals 14 residues. Germline trimming cut 6 bases from V and 3 bases from J; bases unmatched to any gene: 8. Germline lookup yields CDR1 DFQATT and CDR2 SNEGSKA (reference sequence). This chain's CDR3 is CSAPRGGYNQPQHF. CDR3 DNA: TGCAGTGCCCCTCGAGGGGGCTACAATCAGCCCCAGCATTTT.

The V gene is TRBV7-9, the J gene TRBJ1-2; TRBD1 might be the D (5 bases). The CDR3 contains 16 residues. Deletions cut 4 bases from V and 7 bases from J, with 22 bases between. Germline V gene lookup returns CDR1 SEHNR and CDR2 FQNEAQ (reference sequence). The CDR3 nucleotides read TGTGCCAGCAGCTGGGGGGGAGCTTCCCAATCTCGTGGCTACACCTTC. Translated: CASSWGGASQSRGYTF.

The sample holds many counts of this clonotype. V gene TRBV28 combines with J gene TRBJ2-1; TRBD2 agrees at 7 bases. V shed 5 bases, J shed 6 bases, and the junction held 13 bases outside the gene matches. Germline V gene sequence: CDR1 MDHEN, CDR2 SYDVKM. This CDR3 has 16 residues. CDR3 coding DNA: TGTGCCAGCAGTGCTTTCCTAGCGGAGGTGTCCAATGAGCAGTTCTTC. It specifies CASSAFLAEVSNEQFF.

The table lists this clonotype with many counts. This rearrangement joins TRBV10-3 to TRBJ2-1, with TRBD1 matching 9 bases. In germline, CDR1 is ENHRY, CDR2 SYGVKD. Trimming took 6 bases from V and 4 from J; bases not matched to a gene: 7. The CDR3 loop spans 15 amino acids. The CDR3 sequence: CAIRPGTGSYNEQFF. As DNA, the CDR3 is TGTGCCATCAGACCGGGGACAGGGTCTTACAATGAGCAGTTCTTC.

The table lists this clonotype with many counts. The chain combines TRBV20-1 with TRBJ1-1; 7 positions agree with TRBD1. The CDR3 loop spans 12 amino acids. Trimming removed 4 bases from V and 8 bases from J; junction bases left unmatched: 7. Germline V gene data show CDR1 as DFQATT and CDR2 as SNEGSKA (reference sequence). The chain's CDR3 is CSANSGRGEAFF. CDR3 DNA: TGCAGTGCTAATTCGGGCAGGGGGGAAGCTTTCTTT.

This clonotype came up many times. V and J are TRBV30 and TRBJ1-2; TRBD1 might be the D (5 bases). Trimming left V 0 bases short and J 8 bases short, with 10 bases between. The CDR3 spans 12 residues. Per the germline V gene, CDR1 is GTSNPN and CDR2 is SVGIG (reference sequence). The CDR3 DNA reads TGTGCCTGGAGTGTAGGGGTCGCCGGCTACACCTTC. It specifies CAWSVGVAGYTF.

At least ten counts were recorded for this clonotype. This sequence joins TRBV6-1 and TRBJ2-5; maybe TRBD2 (5 bases). Trimming cost V 7 bases and J 2 bases, with 11 bases left between them. Germline CDR1 is MNHNS and CDR2 is SASEGT. This CDR3 comprises 13 residues. CDR3 coding DNA: TGTGCCAGCACCCACAGCGGACAAGAGACCCAGTACTTC. Translation: CASTHSGQETQYF.

This chain connects TRBV4-3 to TRBJ1-1; 10 bases match TRBD1. The germline CDR1 and CDR2 sequences are LGHNA and YSLEER. This CDR3 spans 16 amino acids. Trimming at V came to 4 bases and at J to 0 bases, leaving 5 bases not matched to a gene. CDR3 sequence reads: CASSRGQGTMNTEAFF. As DNA, the CDR3 is TGCGCCAGCAGCCGGGGACAGGGGACAATGAACACTGAAGCTTTCTTT.

Many counts were recorded for this clonotype. The rearrangement uses TRBV29-1 and TRBJ2-7, with TRBD1 matching 8 bases. The V and J ends lost 2 bases and 0 bases, in that order; junction bases with no gene match: 6. Germline values: CDR1 SQVTM, CDR2 ANQGSEA. The CDR3 is made up of 15 amino acids. CDR3 DNA: TGCAGCGTTGAAACCTGGGACAGGAACTCCTACGAGCAGTACTTC. Translation gives CSVETWDRNSYEQYF.

The chain uses TRBV14 and TRBJ2-1; the match to TRBD1 covers 8 bases. J gave up 15 bases and V 2 bases, and 6 bases lay outside the gene matches. Germline V gene sequence: CDR1 SGHDN, CDR2 FVKESK. CDR3 length: 12 amino acids. CDR3 in amino acids: CASSQSQGAGFF. In DNA form, the CDR3 reads TGTGCCAGCAGCCAAAGTCAGGGGGCGGGGTTCTTC.

This clonotype was counted ten times or more. This chain connects TRBV4-3 to TRBJ2-1, with D unclear. Germline assignment: CDR1 LGHNA and CDR2 YSLEER. The CDR3 has 15 amino acids. Trimming took off 7 bases at V and 0 bases at J, with 13 bases between the two ends. The CDR3 loop reads CASTTTLTSYNEQFF. The CDR3 DNA reads as TGCGCCAGCACGACCACCCTCACCTCCTACAATGAGCAGTTCTTC.

This clonotype was picked up many times. V is TRBV9 and J is TRBJ1-4; D is undetermined. The germline gives CDR1 SGDLS, CDR2 YYNGEE. This CDR3 spans 14 amino acids. The ends were cut back, 0 bases at V and 10 bases at J, with 13 bases in the middle. The CDR3 loop is CASSVGSAQGKLFF. The CDR3 DNA follows: TGTGCCAGCAGCGTAGGGTCGGCCCAAGGAAAACTGTTTTTT.